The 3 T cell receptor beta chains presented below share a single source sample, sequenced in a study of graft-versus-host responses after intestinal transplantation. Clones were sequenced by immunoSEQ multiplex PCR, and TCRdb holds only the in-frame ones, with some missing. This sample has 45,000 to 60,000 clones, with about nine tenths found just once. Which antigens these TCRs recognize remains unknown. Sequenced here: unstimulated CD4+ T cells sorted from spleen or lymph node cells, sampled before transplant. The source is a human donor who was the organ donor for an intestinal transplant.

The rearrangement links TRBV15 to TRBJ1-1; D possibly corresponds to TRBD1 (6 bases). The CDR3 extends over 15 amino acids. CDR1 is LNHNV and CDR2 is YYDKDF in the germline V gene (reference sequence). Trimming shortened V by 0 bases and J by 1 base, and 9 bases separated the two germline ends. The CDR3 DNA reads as TGTGCCACCAGCAGAGAGTGGGGGCCGAACACTGAAGCTTTCTTT. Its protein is CATSREWGPNTEAFF.

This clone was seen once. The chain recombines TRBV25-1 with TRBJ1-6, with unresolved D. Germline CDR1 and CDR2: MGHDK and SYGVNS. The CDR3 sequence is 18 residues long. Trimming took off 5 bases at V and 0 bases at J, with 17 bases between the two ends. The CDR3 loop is CASSSLPPGPSYNSPLHF. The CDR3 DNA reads TGTGCCAGCAGTTCTCTACCTCCGGGTCCCTCCTATAATTCACCCCTCCACTTT.

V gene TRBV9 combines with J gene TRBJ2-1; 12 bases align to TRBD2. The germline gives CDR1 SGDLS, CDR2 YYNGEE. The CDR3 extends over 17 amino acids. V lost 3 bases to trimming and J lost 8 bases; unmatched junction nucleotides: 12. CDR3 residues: CASSARSGLAGIHEQFF. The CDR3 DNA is TGTGCCAGCAGCGCTAGGTCCGGACTAGCGGGAATACATGAGCAGTTCTTC.